This TCR beta chain is drawn from a study of blood T cell repertoires in COVID-19. Background on the study: From the United States, Italy and Spain came samples of acute and convalescent COVID-19. Sources were T cells, B-cell-depleted T cells, or PBMCs; the material itself was cDNA or gDNA.

Trimming removed 6 bases at V and 6 bases at J, with 11 bases between. The CDR3 length is 12 residues. Germline V CDR1 and CDR2: MDHEN, SYDVKM. The assay was immunoSEQ multiplex PCR, and TCRdb's table has in-frame clones only and misses some. The sample lists some 54,000 clones, 75% to 95% seen once, with about 2.1% in the top ten. Sample: peripheral blood. This clonotype originated in a man between 60 and 75 years old with acute or convalescent COVID-19. The rearrangement joins TRBV28 to TRBJ1-1; maybe TRBD1 (6 bases). This CDR3 reads CASSLNRAEAFF. CDR3 DNA: TGTGCCAGCAGCCTCAACAGGGCTGAAGCTTTCTTT.